The 15 T cell receptor beta chains reported below all come from one sample, sequenced in a study of PD-1 blockade in mismatch repair-deficient tumors. This table comes from immunoSEQ multiplex PCR, and its TCRdb copy is limited to in-frame clones, with some not included. The repertoire holds 15,000 or so clones, with almost 85% as singletons. Sequencing was performed on PBMCs, taken before pembrolizumab treatment. These receptors came from an adult with mismatch repair-deficient cancer.

The chain couples TRBV7-2 to TRBJ2-3; 8 bases agree with TRBD2. This CDR3 has 16 residues. Germline CDR1 and CDR2: SGHTA and FQGNSA. V gave up 5 bases and J gave up 1 base; unmatched junction bases: 8. The CDR3 sequence: CASSEGGGGRTDTQYF. The CDR3 nucleotides read TGTGCCAGCAGCGAAGGTGGCGGGGGGCGCACAGATACGCAGTATTTT.

J is TRBJ2-1 and V is TRBV5-1, with TRBD2 matching over 10 bases. The length of the CDR3 is 15 residues. J was trimmed by 5 bases and V by 6 bases; bases with no gene match: 8. Germline loops: CDR1 SGHRS, CDR2 YFSETQ. The CDR3 nucleotides are TGCGCCAGCAAGGTCGGAGCGGGAGGGAACAATGAGCAGTTCTTC. Translation gives CASKVGAGGNNEQFF.

This chain connects TRBV7-9 to TRBJ2-7; maybe TRBD2 (5 bases). Trimming cost V 5 bases and J 7 bases, with 15 bases left between them. Germline CDR1 is SEHNR and CDR2 is FQNEAQ (reference sequence). This CDR3 is 13 amino acids long. Here the CDR3 DNA reads TGTGCCAGCAGCCCGGACGCGAGGGTGGAGCAGTACTTC. Translating gives CASSPDARVEQYF.

The rearrangement joins TRBV6-1 to TRBJ2-1; the D is unclear. V was cut by 8 bases and J by 0 bases, with 11 bases left in between. Germline CDR1 MNHNS, CDR2 SASEGT. The CDR3 sequence is 14 residues long. The CDR3 DNA reads as TGTGCCAGCTCGACCTCTTCCTCCTACAATGAGCAGTTCTTC. Translated, it gives CASSTSSSYNEQFF.

CDR3 loop: CASSFGQTLAKNIQYF. The CDR3 region has the DNA TGTGCCAGCAGTTTCGGGCAGACCCTAGCCAAAAACATTCAGTACTTC. The gene calls are TRBV28 and TRBJ2-4; no firm D call. Looked up from germline, CDR1 is MDHEN and CDR2 is SYDVKM. Trimming took 3 bases from V and 0 from J, leaving 12 bases between them. The CDR3 has 16 residues.

The chain employs TRBV30 and TRBJ1-4; 9 bases are shared with TRBD1. CDR3 length: 14 amino acids. The germline V gene encodes CDR1 GTSNPN and CDR2 SVGIG (reference sequence). V was clipped by 5 bases and J by 2 bases; unmatched bases: 3. The CDR3, as DNA: TGTGCCTGGGGGACAGGGCGGACTAATGAAAAACTGTTTTTT. Residues: CAWGTGRTNEKLFF.

For this clone: This CDR3 is also generated by other DNA sequences in the sample. This chain joins TRBV6-5 and TRBJ1-4; D is possibly TRBD1 (6 bases). The V end lost 0 bases, the J end lost 10 bases, and 9 bases lay between the germline ends. Germline assignment: CDR1 MNHEY and CDR2 SVGAGI. This CDR3 is 13 amino acids long. CDR3: CASSYSKGGKLFF. Here the CDR3 DNA reads TGTGCCAGCAGTTACTCGAAGGGGGGAAAACTGTTTTTT.

This clone showed up just once. The V and J genes are TRBV6-6 and TRBJ1-1, with TRBD1 matching 7 bases. The CDR3 has 14 residues. V was pared by 7 bases and J by 0 bases, with 5 bases of the junction left unmatched. Germline assignment: CDR1 MNHNY and CDR2 SVGAGI (reference sequence). CDR3 bases: TGTGCCAGCATGATAGACAGGGTGAACACTGAAGCTTTCTTT. Translation: CASMIDRVNTEAFF.

The chain employs TRBV25-1 and TRBJ2-3, with D possibly being TRBD2 (5 bases). CDR3 length: 14 residues. V lost 4 bases and J lost 4, with 12 bases in between. Germline V gene lookup returns CDR1 MGHDK and CDR2 SYGVNS. The CDR3 loop reads CASSGGRSPDTQYF. The CDR3 nucleotides are TGTGCCAGCAGTGGTGGGAGAAGCCCAGATACGCAGTATTTT.

This clone was counted between two and nine times. J is TRBJ1-5 and V is TRBV28; a weak D match, TRBD1 (5 bases). The V gene lost 4 bases and the J gene lost 9 bases, with 13 bases spanning the gap. Germline V lookup: CDR1 MDHEN, CDR2 SYDVKM. The length of the CDR3 is 13 residues. In DNA form, the CDR3 reads TGTGCCAGCAGTTCAGGGTCGTGGGGGCCCCAGCATTTT. It specifies CASSSGSWGPQHF. The whole variable domain, remainder taken from reference TRBV28 and TRBJ1-5, is DVKVTQSSRYLVKRTGEKVFLECVQDMDHENMFWYRQDPGLGLRLIYFSYDVKMKEKGDIPEGYSVSREKKERFSLILESASTNQTSMYLCASSSGSWGPQHFGDGTRLSIL.

This clone was counted a single time. V and J are TRBV9 and TRBJ1-2; D not resolved. The V gene's germline CDR1 is SGDLS and CDR2 YYNGEE. Trimming stripped 4 bases from V and 5 bases from J, with 15 bases between. The CDR3 loop spans 14 amino acids. The CDR3 DNA reads TGTGCCAGCAGCCCGCATGAGTCCGAGTATGGCTACACCTTC. It yields the protein CASSPHESEYGYTF. The whole variable domain, remainder taken from reference TRBV9 and TRBJ1-2, is DSGVTQTPKHLITATGQRVTLRCSPRSGDLSVYWYQQSLDQGLQFLIQYYNGEERAKGNILERFSAQQFPDLHSELNLSSLELGDSALYFCASSPHESEYGYTFGSGTRLTVV.

The chain combines TRBV21-1 with TRBJ2-7; TRBD1, the table's D call, was not compared with the DNA. TRBV21-1 is deemed a pseudogene. CDR3 size: 16 residues. This CDR3 is CASSTPRTGTSYEQYF. The CDR3 region has the DNA TGTGCCAGCAGCACACCGAGGACAGGGACGAGCTACGAGCAGTACTTC.

This clone occurred once. CDR3 loop: CASSIPGQDTYEQYF. The DNA of the CDR3 is TGTGCCAGTAGTATACCGGGACAGGATACCTACGAGCAGTACTTC. The chain joins TRBV19 to TRBJ2-5; 8 bases fit TRBD1. The DNA matches TRBJ2-7 better at its end, which makes the J call doubtful. Germline V gives CDR1 LNHDA, CDR2 SQIVND (reference sequence). The CDR3 has 15 amino acids.

The CDR3 region is CASSATANTEAFF. The DNA for the CDR3 is TGTGCCAGCAGTGCCACAGCGAACACTGAAGCTTTCTTT. V and J are TRBV6-5 and TRBJ1-1; D is unresolved. Germline lookup yields CDR1 MNHEY and CDR2 SVGAGI. CDR3 length: 13 amino acids. V was cut by 5 bases and J by 1 base, with 8 bases left in between.

This clone came up once. The chain employs TRBV5-5 and TRBJ2-7; maybe TRBD1 (5 bases). There are 15 residues in the CDR3. The germline V and J ends were trimmed by 4 bases and 0 bases, with 14 bases remaining between them. Germline V gene data show CDR1 as SGHKS and CDR2 as YYEKEE (reference sequence). DNA for the CDR3: TGTGCCAGCAGCCCGCGACAGACCCTCTCCTACGAGCAGTACTTC. Residues: CASSPRQTLSYEQYF.